This entry lists 10 T cell receptor beta chains sequenced from one sample in a study of graft-versus-host responses after intestinal transplantation. Libraries were prepared by immunoSEQ multiplex PCR; TCRdb keeps only in-frame clonotypes and omits some of them. The table includes approximately 74,000 clones, roughly 90% detected once. Sequenced here: PBMCs, sampled 98 days after intestinal transplantation. The receptors originated from a human patient who received an intestinal transplant, so some T cells may come from the graft donor.

The chain recombines TRBV9 with TRBJ2-1; TRBD2 might be the D (7 bases). The CDR3 covers 17 residues. Trimming left V 3 bases short and J 1 base short, with 17 bases between. CDR1 and CDR2 from the germline V gene are SGDLS and YYNGEE. The CDR3 region has the DNA TGTGCCAGCAGCGCGCCGGGGGGCGCGGAATCCTACAATGAGCAGTTCTTC. It is translated as CASSAPGGAESYNEQFF.

The chain couples TRBV5-1 to TRBJ2-5, with D unresolved. Trimming pared 0 bases from V and 0 bases from J, leaving 3 bases between. The germline CDR1 and CDR2 sequences are SGHRS and YFSETQ. There are 13 residues in the CDR3. CDR3 loop: CASSLDNQETQYF. The CDR3 DNA is TGCGCCAGCAGCTTGGACAACCAAGAGACCCAGTACTTC.

The genes are TRBV7-6 and TRBJ2-5; 14 positions agree with TRBD2. CDR3 length equals 15 residues. With 4 bases clipped from V and 5 bases from J, the junction kept 3 bases outside the gene matches. CDR1 and CDR2 (germline): SGHVS, FNYEAQ. CDR3 sequence reads: CASSSRTSGGETQYF. CDR3 nucleotide sequence: TGTGCCAGCAGCTCACGGACTAGCGGGGGGGAGACCCAGTACTTC.

This clone was seen only once. This chain links TRBV27 with TRBJ2-3; D possibly corresponds to TRBD2 (6 bases). Trimming stripped 3 bases from V and 1 base from J, with 11 bases between. This CDR3 is built from 15 residues. The germline CDR1 and CDR2 sequences are MNHEY and SMNVEV (reference sequence). CDR3 residues: CASSFYPGGTDTQYF. CDR3 coding DNA: TGTGCCAGCAGTTTCTACCCGGGAGGCACAGATACGCAGTATTTT.

The gene calls are TRBV6-6 and TRBJ2-2; maybe TRBD2 (5 bases). Trimming took 7 bases from V and 4 from J, leaving 10 bases between them. Per germline, CDR1 MNHNY and CDR2 SVGAGI (reference sequence). The CDR3 is made up of 13 amino acids. The CDR3 region is CASTGLTTGELFF. CDR3 nucleotides: TGTGCCAGCACAGGACTCACCACCGGGGAGCTGTTTTTT.

The rearrangement joins TRBV2 to TRBJ2-3, with 7 positions matching TRBD2. The length of the CDR3 is 17 residues. V lost 6 bases and J lost 2; bases outside the gene matches: 14. From germline, CDR1 is SNHLY and CDR2 FYNNEI. The CDR3 coding sequence is TGTGCCAGCAGCGATACCCTTAGCGGGCGGTACACAGATACGCAGTATTTT. Encoded protein: CASSDTLSGRYTDTQYF.

In this sample, this clone turned up a few times. The chain has TRBV4-1 and TRBJ2-7; D possibly uses TRBD1 or TRBD2 (5 bases each). Deletions cut 0 bases from V and 2 bases from J, with 14 bases between. From germline, CDR1 is MGHRA and CDR2 YSYEKL. This CDR3 has 16 residues. The CDR3 loop is CASSQDPGTKAYEQYF. CDR3 in DNA: TGCGCCAGCAGCCAAGACCCCGGGACGAAAGCCTACGAGCAGTACTTC.

The CDR3 sequence is CAWSVGGTGGYEQYF. The CDR3 bases are TGTGCCTGGAGTGTAGGCGGGACAGGGGGCTACGAGCAGTACTTC. The rearrangement uses TRBV30 and TRBJ2-7; 11 bases align to TRBD1. The CDR3 length is 15 residues. Looked up from germline, CDR1 is GTSNPN and CDR2 is SVGIG (reference sequence). Trimming took 0 bases from V and 3 from J; bases not matched to a gene: 4.

This clone has a handful of counts. The V call is TRBV6-1, the J call TRBJ2-7; 7 nucleotides line up with TRBD1. This CDR3 comprises 14 residues. V gave up 1 base and J gave up 1 base; unmatched junction bases: 1. The germline gives CDR1 MNHNS, CDR2 SASEGT. DNA for the CDR3: TGTGCCAGCAGTGAAGTGGGACAGTCCTACGAGCAGTACTTC. It encodes CASSEVGQSYEQYF.

The gene calls are TRBV7-6 and TRBJ1-2; a weak D match, TRBD1 (6 bases). The length of the CDR3 is 15 residues. V lost 4 bases to trimming and J lost 1 base, with 13 bases between them. Germline CDR1 is SGHVS and CDR2 is FNYEAQ. The CDR3 sequence is CASSSGHNLNYGYTF. In DNA form, the CDR3 reads TGTGCCAGCAGCTCGGGACACAATCTTAACTATGGCTACACCTTC.